Presented here are 9 T cell receptor beta chains from one specimen sequenced in a study of PD-1 blockade in classical Hodgkin lymphoma. Generated by immunoSEQ multiplex PCR, the TCRdb table keeps only in-frame clones and is missing some. This table holds over 80,000 clones, over 85% found once. Each patient experienced a relapse that followed autologous stem cell transplantation, and brentuximab vedotin exposure varied. This specimen consisted of peripheral blood mononuclear cells (PBMCs), obtained at baseline. The receptors come from a human donor with classical Hodgkin lymphoma.

This clone was recorded only once. The V gene is TRBV6-5, the J gene TRBJ2-7; tentatively, D is TRBD2 (6 bases). The V gene's germline CDR1 is MNHEY and CDR2 SVGAGI. Between the trimmed V and J ends, which lost 6 bases and 2 bases, there was a span of 14 bases. The CDR3 runs to 14 residues. As DNA, the CDR3 is TGTGCCAGCAGACAGGCGGGGCCTGCCTACGAGCAGTACTTC. The encoded protein is CASRQAGPAYEQYF.

The chain recombines TRBV7-2 with TRBJ2-7; a possible D gene is TRBD2 (5 bases). The CDR3 has 14 residues. V dropped 1 base and J dropped 0 bases, with 7 bases sitting between them. Germline V CDR1 and CDR2: SGHTA, FQGNSA. In DNA form, the CDR3 reads TGTGCCAGCAGCTTAGTGAGCGGCTCCTACGAGCAGTACTTC. Translation gives CASSLVSGSYEQYF.

The chain links TRBV30 to TRBJ1-5, with 8 bases matching TRBD1. The germline gives CDR1 GTSNPN, CDR2 SVGIG (reference sequence). J lost 1 base, V lost 1 base, and 6 bases had no gene match. The CDR3 loop spans 16 amino acids. The chain's CDR3 is CAWSAGTGFSNQPQHF. The CDR3 DNA is TGTGCCTGGAGTGCTGGGACAGGATTCAGCAATCAGCCCCAGCATTTT.

The chain couples TRBV19 to TRBJ1-1; unclear D gene. This CDR3 has 12 residues. The germline V gene encodes CDR1 LNHDA and CDR2 SQIVND (reference sequence). V was cut by 10 bases and J by 1 base, with 10 bases left in between. CDR3 sequence: CATIRTNTEAFF. The CDR3 nucleotides are TGTGCCACCATTCGGACGAACACTGAAGCTTTCTTT.

CDR3 coding DNA: TGTGCCAGCAGTTACTTCGAACCGGGACTCGCCGGGGAGCTGTTTTTT. This codes for CASSYFEPGLAGELFF. The chain links TRBV6-5 to TRBJ2-2; possible D gene TRBD2, 6 bases. The V and J ends lost 1 base and 6 bases respectively, with 15 bases between them. The CDR3 spans 16 residues. Germline CDR1 is MNHEY and CDR2 is SVGAGI.

In its sample, this clone was seen once. V usage is TRBV6-5 and J usage is TRBJ1-2; TRBD1 might be the D (6 bases). Looked up from germline, CDR1 is MNHEY and CDR2 is SVGAGI. The CDR3 contains 14 residues. V was pared by 6 bases and J by 4 bases, with 15 bases between. CDR3 nucleotides: TGTGCCAGCAGCCGGGGGCTTGGGAGCTATGGCTACACCTTC. It is translated as CASSRGLGSYGYTF.

The chain joins TRBV10-3 to TRBJ2-7; D possibly matches TRBD1 or TRBD2 (5 bases each). Germline CDR1 reads ENHRY; CDR2 reads SYGVKD. V dropped 8 bases and J dropped 0 bases, with 14 bases sitting between them. This CDR3 contains 14 residues. The DNA of the CDR3 is TGTGCCATCGGGGGACCCCCAGGCTCCTACGAGCAGTACTTC. Its protein is CAIGGPPGSYEQYF.

The chain carries TRBV19 and TRBJ2-7; 7 nucleotides align to TRBD2. The CDR3 has 15 residues. The germline V gene encodes CDR1 LNHDA and CDR2 SQIVND (reference sequence). V lost 3 bases to trimming and J lost 7 bases; unmatched junction nucleotides: 12. CDR3 sequence reads: CASSIGAGDVWEQYF. In nucleotides, the CDR3 is TGTGCCAGTAGTATCGGTGCGGGAGATGTATGGGAGCAGTACTTC.

CDR3: CASSNQGGRPQETQYF. In nucleotides, the CDR3 is TGTGCCAGCAGTAACCAGGGGGGACGACCTCAGGAGACCCAGTACTTC. V is TRBV27 and J is TRBJ2-5; tentatively, D is TRBD1 (7 bases). The CDR3 runs 16 residues. The germline CDR1 and CDR2 sequences are MNHEY and SMNVEV (reference sequence). V lost 5 bases and J 5 bases, leaving 21 bases between the germline ends.